This paragraph covers one TCR beta chain sequence. This receptor's antigen is unknown. Base qualities were left out, and no much larger clone turns up one base away. CDR1 and CDR2 (LGHDT, YNNKEL) derive from the germline V gene (reference sequence). Trimming costs V 4 bases and J 0 bases, and their ends lie 11 bases apart. The CDR3 runs 15 residues from the cysteine to the phenylalanine. The entry retains the CDR3 DNA only, 45 bases that are in frame from base 1. TCRbeta CDR3 regions were amplified from genomic DNA using the immunoSEQ Assay, a bias-controlled multiplex PCR. The paper's data handling went like this. The number of nucleated cells in each sample was estimated by amplification of reference gene primers within the assay. To quantify the absolute abundance of each unique TCRbeta CDR3 rearrangement, sequence reads were collapsed and filtered. For each sample, productive Simpson clonality was calculated as the square root of Simpson's diversity index over productive rearrangements. In TCRdb, the immuneACCESS table is reduced to in-frame sequences with V and J assigned. These tables do not hold every clone; where another copy was compared, an unresolved V gene accounts for under half, and the others remain unexplained. The DNA gave D and trimming, while V, J and clone size come from that table. The sample table contains tens of thousands of clones; only one count was recorded for 80% to 85% of them. The top ten clonotypes cover approximately 8.4% of the sample.

These data come from a study of blood T cell repertoires in COVID-19 (dated by TCRdb to about 2020). Study-wide context: Samples covering the acute and convalescent phases of COVID-19 were provided by collaborators in the United States, Italy and Spain. The repertoires were released in a freely available public database meant as a resource for research on the immune response to SARS-CoV-2. The material from the prospective study consisted of cDNA or gDNA derived from T cells, B-cell-depleted T cells, or PBMCs. Where available, HLA class I and class II types were obtained from metadata supplied by the sample provider rather than from assay-based typing. Samples were obtained from the ongoing ImmuneRACE study (first 160 participants) and from 1,200 or so subjects provided by 6 global collaborators. Nearly every sample came with metadata listing a de-identified subject ID, COVID-19 status, age in years and sex. The dataset comprised deeply sampled blood TCRbeta repertoires from subjects exposed to, actively infected with, or recovered from COVID-19. General findings and caveats noted by the study authors: Clinical and demographic metadata were provided uncurated, with the amount varying by source and participant.

The collaborating institutions used their own protocols to collect whole blood in K2EDTA tubes. Collaborator samples were shipped for TCRbeta analysis as frozen whole blood, isolated PBMCs, or DNA extracted from either sample type. This clonotype was sampled from a human donor in a cohort sampled during active COVID-19. The receptor chain draws on TRBV3-1 (or the pseudogene TRBV3-2) and TRBJ2-3, with TRBD1 as a weak D call on 6 bases. The specimen sequenced was peripheral blood. CDR3 region: CASSLEGQSTDTQYF. The nucleotide sequence is given as TGTGCCAGCAGCCTAGAAGGACAGAGCACAGATACGCAGTATTTT.